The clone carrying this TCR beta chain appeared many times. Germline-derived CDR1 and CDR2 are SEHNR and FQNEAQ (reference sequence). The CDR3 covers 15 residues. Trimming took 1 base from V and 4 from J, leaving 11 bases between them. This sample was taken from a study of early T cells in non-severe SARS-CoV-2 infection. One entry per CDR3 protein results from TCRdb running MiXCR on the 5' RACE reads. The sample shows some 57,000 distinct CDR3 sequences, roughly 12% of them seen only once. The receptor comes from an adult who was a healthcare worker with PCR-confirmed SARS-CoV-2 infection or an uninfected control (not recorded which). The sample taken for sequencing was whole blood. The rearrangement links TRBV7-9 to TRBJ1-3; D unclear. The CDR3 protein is CASSLDFVAGNTIYF. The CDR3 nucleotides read TGTGCCAGCAGCTTAGATTTTGTGGCCGGAAACACCATATATTTT.